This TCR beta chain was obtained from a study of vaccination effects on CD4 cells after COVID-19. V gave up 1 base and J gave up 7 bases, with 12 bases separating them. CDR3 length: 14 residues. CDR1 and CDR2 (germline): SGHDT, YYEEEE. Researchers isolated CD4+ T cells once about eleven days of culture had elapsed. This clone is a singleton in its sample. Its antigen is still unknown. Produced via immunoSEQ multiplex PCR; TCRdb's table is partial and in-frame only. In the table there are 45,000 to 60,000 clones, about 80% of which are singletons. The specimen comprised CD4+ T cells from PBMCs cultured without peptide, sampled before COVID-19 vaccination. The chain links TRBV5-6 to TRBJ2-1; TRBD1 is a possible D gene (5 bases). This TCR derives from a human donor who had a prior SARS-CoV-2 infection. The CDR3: CASSLWQGRNEQFF. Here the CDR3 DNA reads TGTGCCAGCAGCTTGTGGCAGGGTCGGAATGAGCAGTTCTTC.